Below are 17 T cell receptor beta chains sequenced from a single sample in a study of OX40 agonist ivuxolimab in advanced cancers. Profiled with immunoSEQ multiplex PCR; TCRdb holds only in-frame clones, not every one. The profile shows over 25,000 clones, around 90% of them singletons. The starting material was CD4+ or CD8+ T cells sorted from blood, obtained in a trial of the OX40 agonist ivuxolimab. The origin of the receptors is an adult with an advanced solid tumor such as melanoma, head and neck, liver or kidney cancer.

The chain has TRBV27 and TRBJ1-6; weak D call: TRBD1 (6 bases). Germline CDR1 is MNHEY and CDR2 is SMNVEV (reference sequence). This CDR3 is built from 14 residues. V lost 7 bases and J lost 9, with 16 bases in between. The CDR3 bases are TGTGCCAGCACCCTACTACAGGGTGGTTCACCCCTCCACTTT. It translates to CASTLLQGGSPLHF.

This rearrangement joins TRBV27 to TRBJ2-5, with D perhaps matching TRBD2 (5 bases). V was trimmed by 1 base and J by 3 bases, leaving 15 bases between them. This CDR3 comprises 16 residues. Germline V CDR1 and CDR2: MNHEY, SMNVEV (reference sequence). The CDR3 DNA reads TGTGCCAGCAGTTTATATGCGGGCGGGCAGGAAGAGACCCAGTACTTC. Residues: CASSLYAGGQEETQYF.

CDR3 DNA: TGTGCCAGCTCACCAAAAGACGGGTTCTACGAGCAGTACTTC. This gives the protein CASSPKDGFYEQYF. This rearrangement joins TRBV18 to TRBJ2-7, with D hard to call. Per germline, CDR1 KGHSH and CDR2 LQKENI. Trimming removed 2 bases from V and 3 bases from J, with 11 bases in between. This CDR3 is built from 14 residues.

This chain uses TRBV18 with TRBJ1-6, with 12 bases fitting TRBD1. The CDR3 covers 20 residues. After removal of 0 bases from V and 2 bases from J, the junction contained 8 bases not matched to a gene. The V gene's germline CDR1 is KGHSH and CDR2 LQKENI. The CDR3 sequence: CASSPPRGQGAFTYNSPLHF. The CDR3 DNA reads TGTGCCAGCTCACCACCGCGGGGACAGGGGGCATTCACCTATAATTCACCCCTCCACTTT.

This clone was picked up many times. The chain is built from TRBV6-5 and TRBJ1-2, with D maybe TRBD1 (5 bases). The CDR3 runs 13 residues. Trimming took 7 bases from V and 8 from J, leaving 17 bases between them. Germline assignment: CDR1 MNHEY and CDR2 SVGAGI. The CDR3 protein is CASTDEGKGGYTF. The DNA for the CDR3 is TGTGCCAGCACCGACGAGGGGAAAGGGGGCTACACCTTC.

This clone was recorded only once. V and J are TRBV4-3 and TRBJ2-5; D is uncertain. CDR1 LGHNA and CDR2 YSLEER come from the germline V gene. The CDR3 length is 13 residues. The germline V and J ends were trimmed by 4 bases and 5 bases, with 11 bases remaining between them. In DNA, the CDR3 is TGCGCCAGCAGCCGGTGGGGTGGCGAGACCCAGTACTTC. This sequence encodes CASSRWGGETQYF.

The V and J genes are TRBV7-3 and TRBJ2-3; no firm D call. Germline V gene data show CDR1 as SGHTA and CDR2 as FQGTGA. The V end lost 0 bases, the J end lost 1 base, and 8 bases lay between the germline ends. The CDR3 spans 15 residues. CDR3 sequence reads: CASSLTVAGTDTQYF. CDR3 coding DNA: TGTGCCAGCAGCTTAACTGTAGCAGGCACAGATACGCAGTATTTT.

In its sample, this clone was seen a few times. The rearrangement uses TRBV9 and TRBJ2-3, with 7 positions matching TRBD2. This CDR3 is built from 14 residues. In germline, CDR1 is SGDLS, CDR2 YYNGEE. V gave up 3 bases and J gave up 1 base; unmatched junction bases: 2. CDR3 protein: CASSAGGRTDTQYF. The CDR3 DNA follows: TGTGCCAGCAGCGCGGGGGGTCGCACAGATACGCAGTATTTT.

The J gene is TRBJ1-5, the V gene TRBV27; D is unresolved. The CDR3 is 16 amino acids. V gave up 2 bases and J gave up 1 base, with 12 bases separating them. The germline V gene has CDR1 MNHEY and CDR2 SMNVEV (reference sequence). The CDR3 is CASSLGGALSNQPQHF. The CDR3 region has the DNA TGTGCCAGCAGTTTAGGCGGCGCCCTAAGCAATCAGCCCCAGCATTTT.

J is TRBJ2-6 and V is TRBV4-1; TRBD1 matches at 7 bases. J was trimmed by 0 bases and V by 2 bases; bases with no gene match: 10. Germline V lookup: CDR1 MGHRA, CDR2 YSYEKL. The CDR3 runs 19 residues. CDR3 region: CASSQPREGGGSGANVLTF. As DNA, the CDR3 is TGCGCCAGCAGCCAACCCCGAGAAGGGGGCGGCTCTGGGGCCAACGTCCTGACTTTC.

This clone was observed a single time. The chain links TRBV6-5 to TRBJ2-1; 10 nucleotides line up with TRBD2. CDR3 length: 16 amino acids. CDR1 MNHEY and CDR2 SVGAGI come from the germline V gene. Trimming at V came to 0 bases and at J to 8 bases, leaving 7 bases not matched to a gene. The CDR3 sequence is CASSYSRLAGVDEQFF. The DNA of the CDR3 is TGTGCCAGCAGTTACTCTAGGCTAGCGGGGGTGGATGAGCAGTTCTTC.

This chain joins TRBV7-6 and TRBJ2-7, with 7 positions matching TRBD1. Trimming took 5 bases from V and 5 from J; bases not matched to a gene: 3. The germline V gene encodes CDR1 SGHVS and CDR2 FNYEAQ. This CDR3 has 12 amino acids. The CDR3 DNA reads TGTGCCAGCAGCCCAGGGGGAAACGAGCAGTACTTC. Encoded protein: CASSPGGNEQYF.

This chain links TRBV30 with TRBJ2-3, with TRBD2 matching 14 bases. J was trimmed by 3 bases and V by 2 bases; bases with no gene match: 10. This CDR3 spans 18 amino acids. Germline V CDR1 and CDR2: GTSNPN, SVGIG (reference sequence). The CDR3 region is CAWSPPGTSGGATDTQYF. CDR3 DNA sequence: TGTGCCTGGAGTCCCCCCGGGACTAGCGGGGGCGCAACAGATACGCAGTATTTT.

The chain joins TRBV27 to TRBJ2-7; 7 bases align to TRBD1. Germline trimming cut 5 bases from V and 3 bases from J; bases unmatched to any gene: 7. The CDR3 is 14 residues long. The V gene's germline CDR1 is MNHEY and CDR2 SMNVEV (reference sequence). CDR3 bases: TGTGCCAGCAGTCCCCCAACAGGGGACTACGAGCAGTACTTC. It is translated as CASSPPTGDYEQYF.

The J gene is TRBJ2-1, the V gene TRBV11-2, with D maybe TRBD1 (7 bases). CDR1 and CDR2 (germline): SGHAT, FQNNGV. The V end lost 0 bases, the J end lost 5 bases, and 11 bases lay between the germline ends. The CDR3 sequence is 15 residues long. The CDR3 coding sequence is TGTGCCAGCAGCTTAGAGGAGGGGGCAAACAATGAGCAGTTCTTC. This sequence encodes CASSLEEGANNEQFF.

CDR3 nucleotides: TGTGCCAGCAGTGATTGGGCTACTAGCGGGGTTAATGAGCAGTTCTTC. It translates to CASSDWATSGVNEQFF. The chain combines TRBV25-1 with TRBJ2-1; 10 positions agree with TRBD2. CDR3 size: 16 residues. From germline, CDR1 is MGHDK and CDR2 SYGVNS. The J segment lost 7 bases and the V segment lost 3 bases, leaving 9 bases of the junction unmatched. The variable domain in full, with the rest retrieved from reference TRBV25-1 and TRBJ2-1, is EADIYQTPRYLVIGTGKKITLECSQTMGHDKMYWYQQDPGMELHLIHYSYGVNSTEKGDLSSESTVSRIRTEHFPLTLESARPSHTSQYLCASSDWATSGVNEQFFGPGTRLTVL.

On this clone: Other nucleotide sequences in the sample specify the same CDR3. The rearrangement links TRBV4-3 to TRBJ2-2; 7 nucleotides match TRBD2. Per the germline V gene, CDR1 is LGHNA and CDR2 is YSLEER. CDR3 length: 16 amino acids. V was pared by 0 bases and J by 0 bases, with 1 base of the junction left unmatched. The CDR3 nucleotides read TGCGCCAGCAGCCAAGAGGGAGGGGCGAACACCGGGGAGCTGTTTTTT. Translating gives CASSQEGGANTGELFF.